The rows below give T cell receptor beta chains drawn from one sample of a study of control samples from healthy donors and cancer patients. Produced via immunoSEQ multiplex PCR; TCRdb's table is partial and in-frame only. This table holds about 64,000 clones, about 92% found once. Material: PBMCs. The receptors stem from a man aged 40-49 years with colorectal cancer. Each CDR3 is given with its conserved first and last residue. The order of the fields is clone size, V gene, D gene, J gene, CDR3 protein, CDR3 DNA. D genes are given only for firm matches. The size of a clone is reported for some rows only, either as once, few or many, or as a class for expanded clones.

-	TRBV5-4	TRBD2	TRBJ2-1	CASSSGTSGGARNEQFF	TGTGCCAGCAGCTCCGGGACTAGCGGGGGGGCCAGGAATGAGCAGTTCTTC
-	TRBV27	TRBD1	TRBJ2-5	CASSSIGTGEKTQYF	TGTGCCAGCAGTTCCATCGGGACAGGGGAAAAGACCCAGTACTTC
-	TRBV5-1	TRBD1	TRBJ1-4	CASSLGRGPQEKLFF	TGCGCCAGCAGCTTGGGTAGGGGGCCACAGGAAAAACTGTTTTTT
-	TRBV19	TRBD1	TRBJ2-7	CASSIKGQGVYEQYF	TGTGCCAGTAGTATAAAGGGACAGGGGGTTTACGAGCAGTACTTC
-	TRBV19	-	TRBJ1-2	CASSAMDTSNYGYTF	TGTGCCAGTAGTGCCATGGACACTTCTAACTATGGCTACACCTTC
-	TRBV3-1/TRBV3-2	-	TRBJ1-1	CASSQGYGRVNTEAFF	TGTGCCAGCAGCCAAGGTTATGGGCGGGTAAACACTGAAGCTTTCTTT
-	TRBV7-8	TRBD1	TRBJ2-7	CASSPDLGQGFHEQYF	TGTGCCAGCAGCCCAGATCTAGGACAGGGGTTCCACGAGCAGTACTTC
-	TRBV5-1	-	TRBJ2-2	CASSLVAGNTGELFF	TGCGCCAGCAGCTTGGTCGCAGGGAACACCGGGGAGCTGTTTTTT
-	TRBV5-4	-	TRBJ1-2	CASREQGLRGYTF	TGTGCCAGCAGGGAACAGGGTCTGCGGGGCTACACCTTC
-	TRBV7-3	TRBD2	TRBJ2-5	CASSGGHQETQYF	TGTGCCTCGTCGGGGGGTCACCAAGAGACCCAGTACTTC
-	TRBV4-1	-	TRBJ1-6	CASKLTSSYNSPLHF	TGCGCCAGCAAGCTTACGAGCTCCTATAATTCACCCCTCCACTTT
-	TRBV6-4	TRBD1	TRBJ2-7	CASSDRQGMVQYF	TGTGCCAGCAGTGACCGACAGGGAATGGTGCAGTACTTC
-	TRBV4-1	TRBD1	TRBJ2-3	CASSRKPGQARTDTQYF	TGCGCCAGCAGCCGGAAGCCGGGACAGGCCCGCACAGATACGCAGTATTTT
-	TRBV11-2	-	TRBJ1-1	CASSYGTEAFF	TGTGCCAGCAGTTATGGCACTGAAGCTTTCTTT
-	TRBV15	-	TRBJ2-2	CATSRDRTGTGELFF	TGTGCCACCAGCAGAGACAGGACGGGCACCGGGGAGCTGTTTTTT
-	TRBV7-9	-	TRBJ1-4	CASRPTGAAIANEKLFF	TGTGCCAGCAGACCCACTGGGGCAGCAATTGCTAATGAAAAACTGTTTTTT
-	TRBV7-9	-	TRBJ2-7	CASSLSGAYEQYF	TGTGCCAGCAGTCTGTCGGGGGCCTACGAGCAGTACTTC
once	TRBV12-3/TRBV12-4	-	TRBJ2-3	CASSVLDTQYF	TGTGCCAGCAGTGTTCTAGATACGCAGTATTTT
-	TRBV19	TRBD1	TRBJ1-1	CASSRQGVTEAFF	TGTGCCAGTAGCAGACAGGGAGTCACTGAAGCTTTCTTT
-	TRBV5-4	-	TRBJ2-5	CASSRDQETQYF	TGTGCCAGCAGCAGAGACCAAGAGACCCAGTACTTC
-	TRBV6-5	-	TRBJ2-5	CASNGRPAGTQYF	TGTGCCAGCAACGGACGCCCGGCGGGGACCCAGTACTTC
once	TRBV24-1	TRBD1	TRBJ2-3	CATAGTGGSTDTQYF	TGTGCCACCGCCGGGACAGGGGGTAGCACAGATACGCAGTATTTT
-	TRBV19	-	TRBJ2-2	CASTTSGRGLRGGELFF	TGTGCCAGTACCACAAGCGGTAGGGGACTCAGGGGAGGGGAGCTGTTTTTT
-	TRBV5-8	-	TRBJ1-6	CASRRDSYNSPLHF	TGTGCCAGCAGAAGGGACTCCTATAATTCACCCCTCCACTTT
-	TRBV6-5	TRBD1	TRBJ1-6	CASSYSGRGGSPLHF	TGTGCCAGCAGTTACTCGGGCAGGGGGGGTTCACCCCTCCACTTT
-	TRBV19	-	TRBJ1-5	CASSPIAGGGRPQHF	TGTGCCAGTAGTCCGATCGCCGGGGGTGGGCGGCCCCAGCATTTT
-	TRBV19	-	TRBJ2-6	CASKGMDTGANVLTF	TGTGCCAGTAAGGGGATGGACACTGGGGCCAACGTCCTGACTTTC
-	TRBV2	TRBD1	TRBJ2-7	CASSALQGVGEQYF	TGTGCCAGCAGTGCTCTGCAGGGGGTGGGGGAGCAGTACTTC
-	TRBV4-1	TRBD1	TRBJ1-2	CASSPGQGALGYTF	TGCGCCAGCAGCCCGGGACAGGGGGCGCTGGGCTACACCTTC
-	TRBV10-3	TRBD2	TRBJ2-1	CAISGGSGGDLIHNEQFF	TGTGCCATCAGTGGGGGTAGCGGGGGTGATCTCATTCACAATGAGCAGTTCTTC
-	TRBV9	-	TRBJ1-1	CASSAEMNTEAFF	TGTGCCAGCAGCGCGGAAATGAACACTGAAGCTTTCTTT
-	TRBV18	-	TRBJ1-1	CASSLGSNTEAFF	TGTGCCAGCTCCCTCGGTTCGAACACTGAAGCTTTCTTT
-	TRBV5-1	-	TRBJ2-2	CASSQTGTNTGELFF	TGCGCCAGCAGCCAGACCGGGACGAACACCGGGGAGCTGTTTTTT
-	TRBV19	-	TRBJ2-7	CASSFGPIYEQYF	TGTGCCAGTAGTTTCGGGCCCATCTACGAGCAGTACTTC